There are many counts of the clone carrying this TCR beta chain. The data are from a study of lung T cells in sarcoidosis with Löfgren's syndrome. Whole-study context: Analyses focused on Löfgren's syndrome patients.

V shed 0 bases and J shed 6 bases, with 6 bases lying between them. The CDR3 is made up of 14 amino acids. Germline CDR1 MGHRA, CDR2 YSYEKL. TCRdb re-analysed the reads in MiXCR, keeping a single row per CDR3 protein. The sample contains some 65,000 distinct CDR3 sequences, around 20% of which appear only once. The specimen was CD4+ T cells from PBMCs. The chain employs TRBV4-1 and TRBJ1-6, with D unclear. The origin of this receptor is a human donor with sarcoidosis (Löfgren's syndrome or another form), or a control subject (not recorded which). CDR3 DNA: TGCGCCAGCAGCCAAGACGGAATTAATTCACCCCTCCACTTT. Its protein product is CASSQDGINSPLHF.